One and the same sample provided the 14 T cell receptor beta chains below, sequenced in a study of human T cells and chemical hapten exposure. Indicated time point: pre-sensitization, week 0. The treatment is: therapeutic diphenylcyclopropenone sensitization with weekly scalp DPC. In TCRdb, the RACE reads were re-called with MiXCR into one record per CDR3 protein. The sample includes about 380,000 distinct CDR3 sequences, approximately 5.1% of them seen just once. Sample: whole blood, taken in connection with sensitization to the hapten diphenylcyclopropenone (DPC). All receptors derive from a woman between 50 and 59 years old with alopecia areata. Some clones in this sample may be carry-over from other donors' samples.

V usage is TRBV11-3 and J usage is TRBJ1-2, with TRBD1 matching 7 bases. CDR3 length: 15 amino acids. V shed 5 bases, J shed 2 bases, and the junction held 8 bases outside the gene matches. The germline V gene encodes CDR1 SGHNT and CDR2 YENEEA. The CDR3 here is CASSLGGDLNYGYTF. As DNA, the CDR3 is TGTGCCAGCAGCCTAGGGGGCGACCTAAACTATGGCTACACCTTC.

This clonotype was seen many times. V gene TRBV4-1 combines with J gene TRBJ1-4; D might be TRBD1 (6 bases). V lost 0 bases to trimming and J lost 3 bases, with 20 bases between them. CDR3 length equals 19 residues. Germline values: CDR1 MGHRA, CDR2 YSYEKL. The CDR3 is CASSQDRGGIGRANEKLFF. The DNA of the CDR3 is TGCGCCAGCAGCCAAGACCGAGGGGGAATAGGTCGAGCTAATGAAAAACTGTTTTTT.

The CDR3 DNA is TGTGCCAGCAGCTCGGACAGTCGCCCTGGAAACACCATATATTTT. Translation gives CASSSDSRPGNTIYF. This sequence joins TRBV11-3 and TRBJ1-3, with D perhaps matching TRBD1 (6 bases). This CDR3 is 15 amino acids long. The germline gives CDR1 SGHNT, CDR2 YENEEA. The germline V and J ends were trimmed by 4 bases and 2 bases, with 12 bases remaining between them. The full variable domain, rest sourced from reference TRBV11-3 and TRBJ1-3, is EAGVVQSPRYKIIEKKQPVAFWCNPISGHNTLYWYLQNLGQGPELLIRYENEEAVDDSQLPKDRFSAERLKGVDSTLKIQPAELGDSAVYLCASSSDSRPGNTIYFGEGSWLTVV.

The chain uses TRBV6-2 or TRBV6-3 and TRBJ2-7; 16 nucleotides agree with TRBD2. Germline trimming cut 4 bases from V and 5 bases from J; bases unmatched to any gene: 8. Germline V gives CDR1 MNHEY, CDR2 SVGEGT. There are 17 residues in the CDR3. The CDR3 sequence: CASSSPGLAGGPHEQYF. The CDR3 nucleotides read TGTGCCAGCAGTTCCCCGGGACTAGCGGGAGGGCCGCACGAGCAGTACTTC.

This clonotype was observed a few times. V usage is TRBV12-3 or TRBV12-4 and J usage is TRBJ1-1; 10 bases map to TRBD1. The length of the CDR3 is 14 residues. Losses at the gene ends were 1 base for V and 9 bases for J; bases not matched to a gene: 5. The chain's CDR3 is CASSLGTGGVQAFF. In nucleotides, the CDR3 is TGTGCCAGCAGTTTAGGGACAGGGGGGGTTCAAGCTTTCTTT.

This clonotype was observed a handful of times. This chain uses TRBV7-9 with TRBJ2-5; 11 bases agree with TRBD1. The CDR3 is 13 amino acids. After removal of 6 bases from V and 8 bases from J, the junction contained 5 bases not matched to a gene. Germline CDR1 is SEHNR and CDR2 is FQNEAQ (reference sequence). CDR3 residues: CASSRTGGGTQYF. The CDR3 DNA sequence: TGTGCCAGCAGTCGGACAGGGGGCGGTACCCAGTACTTC. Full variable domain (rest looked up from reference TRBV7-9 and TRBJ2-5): DTGVSQNPRHKITKRGQNVTFRCDPISEHNRLYWYRQTLGQGPEFLTYFQNEAQLEKSRLLSDRFSAERPKGSFSTLEIQRTEQGDSAMYLCASSRTGGGTQYFGPGTRLLVL.

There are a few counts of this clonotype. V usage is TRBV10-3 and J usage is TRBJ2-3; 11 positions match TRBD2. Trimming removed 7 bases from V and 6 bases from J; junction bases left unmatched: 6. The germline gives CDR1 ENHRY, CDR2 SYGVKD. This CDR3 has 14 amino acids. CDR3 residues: CAIKGTSGEDTQYF. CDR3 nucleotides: TGTGCCATCAAGGGGACTAGCGGAGAGGATACGCAGTATTTT.

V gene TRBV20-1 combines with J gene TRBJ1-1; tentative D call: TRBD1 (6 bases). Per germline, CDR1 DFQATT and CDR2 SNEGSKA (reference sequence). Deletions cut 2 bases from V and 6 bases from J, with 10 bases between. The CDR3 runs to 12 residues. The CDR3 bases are TGCAGTGCTAGACAGGGGAGCGCTGAAGCTTTCTTT. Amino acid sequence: CSARQGSAEAFF.

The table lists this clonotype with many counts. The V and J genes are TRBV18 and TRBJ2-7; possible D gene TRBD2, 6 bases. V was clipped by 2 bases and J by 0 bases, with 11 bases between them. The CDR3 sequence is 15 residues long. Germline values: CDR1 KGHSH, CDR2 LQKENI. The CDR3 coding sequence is TGTGCCAGCTCACCAATGGGGGGATTCTCCTACGAGCAGTACTTC. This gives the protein CASSPMGGFSYEQYF.

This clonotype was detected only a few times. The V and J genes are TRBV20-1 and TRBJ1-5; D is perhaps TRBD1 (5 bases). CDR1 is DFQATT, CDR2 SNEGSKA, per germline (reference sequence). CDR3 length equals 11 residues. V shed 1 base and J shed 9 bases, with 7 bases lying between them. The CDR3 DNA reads TGCAGTGCTAGAGGCGGGGCGCCCCAGCATTTT. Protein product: CSARGGAPQHF.

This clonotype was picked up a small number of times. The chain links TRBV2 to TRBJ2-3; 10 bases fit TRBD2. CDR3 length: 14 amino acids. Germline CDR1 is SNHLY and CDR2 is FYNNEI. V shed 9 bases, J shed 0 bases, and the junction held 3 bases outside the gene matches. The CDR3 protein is CARSSGGSTDTQYF. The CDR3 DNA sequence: TGTGCCAGGAGTAGCGGGGGGAGCACAGATACGCAGTATTTT.

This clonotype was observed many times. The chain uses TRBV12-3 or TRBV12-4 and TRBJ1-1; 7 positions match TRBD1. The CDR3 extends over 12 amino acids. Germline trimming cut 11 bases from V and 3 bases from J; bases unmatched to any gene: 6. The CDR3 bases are TGTGCCTGCCAACAGGGGCACACTGAAGCTTTCTTT. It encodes CACQQGHTEAFF.

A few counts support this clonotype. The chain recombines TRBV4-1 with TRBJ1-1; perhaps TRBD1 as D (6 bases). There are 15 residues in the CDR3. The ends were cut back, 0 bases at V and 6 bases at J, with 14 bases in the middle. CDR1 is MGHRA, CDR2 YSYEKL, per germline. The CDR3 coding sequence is TGCGCCAGCAGCCAAGATAACAGGGCTCGTGCTGAAGCTTTCTTT. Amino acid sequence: CASSQDNRARAEAFF.

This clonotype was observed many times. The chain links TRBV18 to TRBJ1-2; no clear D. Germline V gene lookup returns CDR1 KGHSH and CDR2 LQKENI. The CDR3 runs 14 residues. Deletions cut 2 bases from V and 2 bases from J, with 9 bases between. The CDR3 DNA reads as TGTGCCAGCTCACCAGAGGGAGGGAACTATGGCTACACCTTC. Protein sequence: CASSPEGGNYGYTF. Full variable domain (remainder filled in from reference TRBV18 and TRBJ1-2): NAGVMQNPRHLVRRRGQEARLRCSPMKGHSHVYWYRQLPEEGLKFMVYLQKENIIDESGMPKERFSAEFPKEGPSILRIQQVVRGDSAAYFCASSPEGGNYGYTFGSGTRLTVV.